This TCR beta chain was obtained from a study of control samples from healthy donors and cancer patients. Assay: immunoSEQ multiplex PCR; the TCRdb copy retains only in-frame clones and omits some. Here the sample spans roughly 190,000 clones, 75% to 95% being singletons. Trimming removed 4 bases from V and 0 bases from J; junction bases left unmatched: 9. This CDR3 contains 18 residues. Germline values: CDR1 SGHTS, CDR2 YDEGEE. This clonotype originated in a woman aged 25 to 45 in good health. This rearrangement joins TRBV5-8 to TRBJ2-3; 12 nucleotides match TRBD2. The specimen sequenced was blood. The CDR3 here is CASSPRLAGASSTDTQYF. CDR3 nucleotide sequence: TGTGCCAGCAGCCCAAGACTAGCGGGGGCCTCTAGCACAGATACGCAGTATTTT. The complete variable domain, with remaining parts taken from reference TRBV5-8 and TRBJ2-3, reads EAGVTQSPTHLIKTRGQQATLRCSPISGHTSVYWYQQALGLGLQFLLWYDEGEERNRGNFPPRFSGRQFPNYSSELNVNALELEDSALYLCASSPRLAGASSTDTQYFGPGTRLTVL.